This T cell receptor beta chain was profiled in a study of cytomegalovirus exposure and HLA in healthy donors (dated by TCRdb to about 2017). A note on the overall study: According to an earlier analysis of 587 of the donors, some 180 million T cells yielded over 90 million unique TCR beta sequences and 250 to 350 Gb of sequence data. Roughly 290 gigabases of sequencing data and tens of millions of unique TCR sequences made up an early release that covered fewer than 650 HLA-typed donors. Genome-wide SNP genotypes for about 65% of the roughly 670 donors were used in a later genetic analysis, which treated that subset as a discovery cohort. Class I and class II HLA loci were covered by the typing at four-digit resolution. In the later analysis, no new phenotypic data were used to find candidate immune exposures; instead, reliance was placed on TCR beta sequences and their occurrence across donors. The study was designed to test whether signatures of past pathogen exposure could be identified by cataloging public T cell receptors. In a later analysis, previously published TCR beta repertoires from roughly 710 donors were re-analyzed and high-resolution HLA genotyping was added so that TCR occurrence patterns could be studied. To predict cytomegalovirus infection status, the study brought together high-throughput TCR immunosequencing, statistical association of individual TCRs with disease status, and machine learning. An earlier analysis of around 580 of the donors used high-throughput TCR beta sequencing to judge whether each TCR beta V gene segment behaved as functional or pseudogenic. Among some 400 genotyped donors of the cohort, an average of roughly 230,000 unique TCR beta nucleotide sequences was sequenced per donor, of which about 20% were non-productive. All discovery cohort repertoires had been generated on a single sequencing platform. Alongside the repertoire data, information on donor age, sex, ethnicity and CMV serostatus was compiled. Using immunosequencing, the study profiled T cell repertoires from 666 subjects and related those repertoires to cytomegalovirus serostatus. Typing coverage differed by locus: A, B, C, DRB1 and DQB1 were typed in about 620-630 donors, DQA1 in 522, DPA1 in over 600, and DPB1 in 450 to 480. Of the 398 genotyped donors, around 81% fell in the genetic ancestry cluster associated with self-reported Caucasian donors. About five DR-DQ haplotypes were handled as single units for association and clustering, since linkage in the cohort was strong. A separate validation cohort of 100 to 150 different subjects was used in addition to the 666-subject first cohort. What the work shows at the level of the full study, not this receptor alone: A total of 150 to 200 TCR beta chains were listed by the study as associated with cytomegalovirus. A few of the identified cytomegalovirus-associated TCR beta chains were confirmed in vitro to be specific for cytomegalovirus antigens. Roughly uniform sequencing depth across donors was assumed in presence/absence analyses, although this assumption may not hold. Compared with equally common non-associated chains, HLA-associated TCR beta chains in a later analysis were more clonally expanded and had lower generation probabilities. According to a later genetic analysis, donors in an Asian-associated ancestry cluster had fewer N-insertions in productive TCRs than the approximately 610-donor mean. In a later analysis, several top co-occurrence clusters were reported to appear linked to parvovirus B19, influenza, CMV and Epstein-Barr virus. The authors suggested that the approach could potentially be extended to other disease states and immunological phenotypes. Because the 87-base-pair reads could not distinguish some IMGT-functional V segments, including TRBV6-2 and TRBV6-3, those segments were excluded. Most CMV-associated TCR beta chains appeared to be HLA-restricted in a later analysis, and the HLA associations seemed to be driven largely by CMV exposure. A group of highly shared sequence variants was considered likely to be a technical artifact of the sequencing pipeline. Specific HLA alleles were associated with 15,000 to 20,000 TCR beta sequences at a false discovery rate of 0.05 in a later analysis. CMV serostatus was the only immune exposure information available for the cohort. Because HLA typing was missing for some donors at each locus, association tests included only the typed subset. In a later analysis, TCR association rates were found to vary across HLA loci, with the most associated TCRs seen for DRB1 alleles and the fewest for HLA-C alleles. An association between a missense DCLRE1C variant and V-gene and J-gene trimming of TCR beta chains was found in a later genetic analysis and replicated in an independent cohort. Strong co-occurrence of HLA alleles, especially DR and DQ, made assigning TCR associations to individual alleles difficult. In this cohort, only TCR beta chains were sequenced, and detectable features were limited by the absence of alpha or paired-chain data. Across donors, most TCR sequences were observed very rarely, whereas some public TCRs were present in many individuals. Broadly in line with IMGT annotations, most TCR beta V segments showed up in productive rearrangements about 87% or about 30% of the time in an earlier analysis of around 550 of the donors. A further reported finding was that TCR beta sequences accurately predicted the HLA-A and HLA-B alleles for most subjects in the first cohort. Cytomegalovirus status was reported to be diagnosed by the classifier with high specificity and sensitivity in both the original and validation cohorts. Because counts were too low, 15 to 20 rarely observed V segments, including chromosome 9 orphons, were left out of the earlier analysis of roughly 600 of the donors. Correlated functional status among segregating V segments might reflect linkage disequilibrium, but an unknown experimental factor could not be ruled out.

The cohort comprised more than 550 healthy bone marrow donors. At the time of sampling, every cohort member was nominally healthy, though immune exposures that went unrecorded were likely present. The donor was CMV seropositive and belonged to the group of a few hundred seropositive cohort members. A peripheral blood sample was collected from each donor, and TCR beta sequencing was performed on peripheral blood mononuclear cells. The Qiagen DNeasy Blood Extraction Kit was used to extract genomic DNA from the blood cell samples. The method was the immunoSEQ multiplex PCR assay. For the multiplex PCR, a mixture combining 60 forward primers for TCR Vbeta segments and 13 reverse primers for TCR Jbeta segments was used. The CDR3 region of rearranged TCR beta genes was amplified from genomic DNA with a multiplex PCR assay. The Illumina HiSeq System was used to sequence the amplified TCR beta libraries as 87-base-pair reads. Turning to the authors' computational methods: A later analysis tallied around 82 million unique TCR beta chains across the 640 or so repertoires, and approximately 12 million of those chains were shared by two or more donors. A nearest-neighbor algorithm error-corrected the raw reads and collapsed the reads into unique sequences, merging closely related sequences to remove PCR and sequencing errors. CDR3 sequences were aligned to IMGT reference sequences to assign V, D and J gene segments. Each retained sequence needed at least a six-nucleotide match to both a V gene segment and a J gene segment. A rearrangement was called productive if the CDR3 had no stop codons and remained in frame with V and J, and every other rearrangement was called non-productive. Following IMGT convention, CDR3 was defined as the stretch from the second conserved V-encoded cysteine to the conserved J-encoded phenylalanine. The earlier analysis of about 570 of the donors excluded any sequence lacking an unambiguous match to a single V gene segment. In an earlier analysis of about 590 of the donors, a V segment was called functional when productive rearrangements were above 56.7%, and segregating when the standard deviation between donors exceeded 5%. To diagnose cytomegalovirus status from the catalog of TCR beta chain sequences, a statistical classification framework was built. A later analysis assigned V and J genes by comparing TCR nucleotide sequences with IMGT/GENE-DB human TR gene sequences. In a later analysis, CDR3 sequences and most-parsimonious VDJ recombination scenarios were assigned using the TCRdist pipeline. In a later analysis, each TCR beta chain was defined by its CDR3 amino acid sequence together with its V-gene family, and reads without a unique V-gene family were excluded. In a later analysis, 550 to 650 highly shared, low-generation-probability nucleotide sequences were removed to address suspected cross-contamination and a sequencing artifact. For each public chain, a later analysis derived a clonal expansion index from normalized ranks of inferred template counts within each repertoire. In a later analysis, generation probabilities were computed using a VDJ recombination model fitted to out-of-frame rearrangements, and the results were checked against IGoR. In a later analysis, hypergeometric tests were used to score TCR-TCR, TCR-HLA and TCR-CMV co-occurrence, with a repertoire-size bias correction applied to TCR pairs. In a later analysis, false discovery rates were estimated by permuting HLA or CMV assignments 20 times. A later analysis grouped co-occurring TCRs with DBSCAN, adding TCRdist sequence similarity when clustering within HLA-allele-positive subsets. Repertoires with fewer than 30,000 or more than 120,000 public chains, plus five repertoires with anomalous nucleotide sharing, were excluded from co-occurrence clustering. In its TCRdb copy, this immuneACCESS table keeps in-frame sequences only and misses some clones. Where compared with another copy, unresolved V genes explain less than half of these, and the others have no known cause. Clone size and V and J calls were adopted from that table, with D and trimming inferred from the DNA. The table for this sample records 150,000 to 200,000 clones. Roughly 0.83% of the sample is held by the ten biggest clonotypes.

From V the trimming removes 0 bases and from J it removes 1 base, while the gene matches leave 5 bases of the junction unaccounted for. The germline V gene encodes CDR1 SGHRS and CDR2 YFSETQ. Reading from cysteine to phenylalanine, the CDR3 counts 16 amino acids. Only the CDR3 part of the read is kept: 48 bases, read in frame from the first base. Remarks on this clone: Its antigen is currently not known.

The chain is made from TRBV5-1 and TRBJ2-5, with 8 bases in between that match TRBD2. The sample taken for sequencing was PBMCs. This TCR came from a woman between 18 and 30 years old in good health and CMV-seropositive. The CDR3 has the sequence CASSLGLAGFQETQYF. The bases read TGCGCCAGCAGCTTGGGGCTAGCGGGTTTCCAAGAGACCCAGTACTTC. The CDR3, completed at both ends by the reference TRBV5-1 and TRBJ2-5 genes, gives the full variable domain KAGVTQTPRYLIKTRGQQVTLSCSPISGHRSVSWYQQTPGQGLQFLFEYFSETQRNKGNFPGRFSGRQFSNSRSEMNVSTLELGDSALYLCASSLGLAGFQETQYFGPGTRLLVL.